This is a list of T cell receptor beta chains from one sample in a study of T cells after yellow fever vaccination. Each CDR3 protein gets one entry after TCRdb re-called the 5' RACE reads with MiXCR. The table includes about 340,000 distinct CDR3 sequences, about 9.5% detected once. This specimen consisted of PBMCs, obtained on the day of the first yellow fever vaccination. Receptors were obtained from a man in his late teens or twenties who received the YFV17D yellow fever vaccine. Each CDR3 is given without its conserved first and last residue.

j_call v_call cdr3_aa
TRBJ2-5 TRBV29-1 SVEGRVAQETQY
TRBJ2-5 TRBV7-9 ASSSAGTGETQY
TRBJ2-3 TRBV12-5 ASGSASGGANGTDTQY
TRBJ1-3 TRBV7-9 ASSFGMYGYTIY
TRBJ1-2 TRBV29-1 SVDVLGQGPGYT
TRBJ2-7 TRBV4-3 ASRGTSSAEQY
TRBJ1-5 TRBV6-2/TRBV6-3 ASSYEGELGPQH
TRBJ1-3 TRBV4-3 ASSQERSQGNTIY
TRBJ2-5 TRBV4-1 ASSQEGRAGETQY
TRBJ2-4 TRBV6-1 ASSPDPGLVRNIQY
TRBJ2-1 TRBV4-1 ASSQEGDGYNEQF